This record covers a single TCR beta chain. The target antigen is unknown. This record belongs to a study of T cell responses to AZD1222 COVID-19 vaccine. Study-level points and caveats: Nearly half of spike-specific TCRs reportedly target unmutated variant regions. Increases in Spike-specific TCR breadth and depth were seen after two AZD1222 doses. The donor group comprised mostly white British people and more females; the analysis possibly underestimated clonal diversity.

This CDR3 has 14 amino acids. V gave up 4 bases and J gave up 2 bases, with 14 bases separating them. Germline V CDR1 and CDR2: SQVTM, ANQGSEA. Repertoires were generated with immunoSEQ multiplex PCR, while TCRdb's copy carries only in-frame clones and drops some. The table includes 120,000 to 150,000 clones, approximately 86% detected once. V is TRBV29-1 and J is TRBJ1-2, with D tentatively TRBD1 (6 bases). This receptor was taken from an adult in good health. This material consisted of peripheral blood, taken on day 0 of AZD1222 vaccination. The chain's CDR3 is CSVGGRGANYGYTF. CDR3 DNA sequence: TGCAGCGTTGGGGGAAGGGGGGCGAACTATGGCTACACCTTC.